This T cell receptor beta chain was sequenced during a study of T cells in Graves' hyperthyroidism and ophthalmopathy. This clonotype was seen only a few times. TCR beta CDR3 region amplification was performed from RNA transcripts. The TCR CDR3 was amplified in a first-round RT-PCR using the HTBI primer set. TCRdb called the multiplex PCR reads again in MiXCR, with one record for every CDR3 protein. The sample shows a few hundred thousand distinct CDR3 sequences, 15% to 19% of them seen only once. The authors deemed Graves' hyperthyroidism stable absent ophthalmopathy progression within 18 months. Patients showing uncontrolled infection, other autoimmune disease, pregnancy or lactation were ineligible. The CDR3 covers 14 residues. CDR1 and CDR2 from the germline V gene are SNHLY and FYNNEI. Trimming pared 7 bases from V and 4 bases from J, leaving 16 bases between.

The receptor was isolated from a woman in her 30s with Graves' hyperthyroidism. The sequenced material came from blood. The chain employs TRBV2 and TRBJ2-5; D possibly uses TRBD1 or TRBD2 (7 bases each). CDR3 sequence: CASKTGREGETQYF. The CDR3 region has the DNA TGTGCCAGCAAGACAGGGAGGGAGGGAGAGACCCAGTACTTC.